Here is one T cell receptor (beta chain) with its context. Clones were sequenced by immunoSEQ multiplex PCR, and TCRdb holds only the in-frame ones, with some missing. The repertoire has 50,000 or so clones, approximately 84% of them found once; the top ten carry about 10%. The data were taken from a study of PD-L1 blockade in urothelial cancer. In the study overall: Analysis of the blood was performed 3 weeks (second dose) and 6 weeks after treatment start. A median approximately 150,000 T cells were found in blood samples.

Trimming cost V 5 bases and J 5 bases; bases outside gene matches: 10. The CDR3 is 15 residues long. Germline V gene sequence: CDR1 SEHNR, CDR2 FQNEAQ (reference sequence). Regarding time point: peripheral blood 6 weeks after treatment start. Patients had locally advanced or metastatic urothelial carcinoma. A total of 1 to 8 samples per patient were collected pretreatment and on-treatment. J is TRBJ1-2 and V is TRBV7-9, with 8 nucleotides matching TRBD1. The sequenced sample was PBMCs, obtained around atezolizumab (anti-PD-L1) treatment. The receptor was isolated from a man aged 55 to 70 with urothelial cancer. The CDR3 bases are TGTGCCAGCAGCCTGGGACAGGTATCTTGGTATGGCTACACCTTC. Its translation: CASSLGQVSWYGYTF. Based on the CDR3 plus reference TRBV7-9 and TRBJ1-2, the full variable domain is DTGVSQNPRHKITKRGQNVTFRCDPISEHNRLYWYRQTLGQGPEFLTYFQNEAQLEKSRLLSDRFSAERPKGSFSTLEIQRTEQGDSAMYLCASSLGQVSWYGYTFGSGTRLTVV.